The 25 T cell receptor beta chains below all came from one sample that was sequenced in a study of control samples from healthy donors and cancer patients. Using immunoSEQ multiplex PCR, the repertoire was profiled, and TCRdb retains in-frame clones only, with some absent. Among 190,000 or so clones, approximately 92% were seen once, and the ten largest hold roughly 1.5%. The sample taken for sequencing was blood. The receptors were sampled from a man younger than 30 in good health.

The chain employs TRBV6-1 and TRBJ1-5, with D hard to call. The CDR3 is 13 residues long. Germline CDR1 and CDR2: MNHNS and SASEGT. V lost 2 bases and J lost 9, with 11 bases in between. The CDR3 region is CASSERAGRPQHF. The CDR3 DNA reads TGTGCCAGCAGTGAAAGGGCTGGGAGGCCCCAGCATTTT.

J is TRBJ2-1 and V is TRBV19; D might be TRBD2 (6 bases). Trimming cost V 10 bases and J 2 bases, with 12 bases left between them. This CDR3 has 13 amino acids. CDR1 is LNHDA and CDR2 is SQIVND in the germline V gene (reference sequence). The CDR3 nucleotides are TGTGCCACTCGGGACTGGACCTACAATGAGCAGTTCTTC. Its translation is CATRDWTYNEQFF.

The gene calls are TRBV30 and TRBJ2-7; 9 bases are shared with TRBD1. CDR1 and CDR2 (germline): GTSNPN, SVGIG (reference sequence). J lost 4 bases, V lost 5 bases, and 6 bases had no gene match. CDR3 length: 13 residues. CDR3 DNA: TGTGCCTGGCAACAGGGGGCCTTGTACGAGCAGTACTTC. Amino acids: CAWQQGALYEQYF.

Written as DNA, the CDR3 is TGTGCCATGAGCCTCGGGACGGCCAAGGGGGAGCAGTACTTC. This gives the protein CAMSLGTAKGEQYF. J is TRBJ2-7 and V is TRBV5-4; D could derive from TRBD1 or TRBD2 (5 bases each). The CDR3 contains 14 residues. V dropped 9 bases and J dropped 7 bases, with 23 bases sitting between them. CDR1 and CDR2 from the germline V gene are SGHNT and YYREEE (reference sequence).

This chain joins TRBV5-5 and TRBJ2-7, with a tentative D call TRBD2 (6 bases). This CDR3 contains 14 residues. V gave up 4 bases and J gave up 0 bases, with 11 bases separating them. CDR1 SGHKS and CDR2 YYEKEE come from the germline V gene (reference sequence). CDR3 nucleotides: TGTGCCAGCAGCATATCCGGGGGCTCCTACGAGCAGTACTTC. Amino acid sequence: CASSISGGSYEQYF. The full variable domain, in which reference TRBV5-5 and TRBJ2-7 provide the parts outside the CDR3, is DAGVTQSPTHLIKTRGQQVTLRCSPISGHKSVSWYQQVLGQGPQFIFQYYEKEERGRGNFPDRFSARQFPNYSSELNVNALLLGDSALYLCASSISGGSYEQYFGPGTRLTVT.

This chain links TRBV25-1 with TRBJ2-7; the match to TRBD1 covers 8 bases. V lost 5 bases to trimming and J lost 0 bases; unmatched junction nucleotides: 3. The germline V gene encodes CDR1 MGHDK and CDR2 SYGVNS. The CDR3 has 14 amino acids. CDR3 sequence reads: CASSRDRNSYEQYF. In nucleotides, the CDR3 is TGTGCCAGCAGTCGGGACAGGAACTCCTACGAGCAGTACTTC.

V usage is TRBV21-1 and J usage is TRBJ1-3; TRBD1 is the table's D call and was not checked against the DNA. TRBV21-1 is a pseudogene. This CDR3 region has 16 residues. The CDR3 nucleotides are TGTGCCAGCAGCAAACGGCGCGCAGGGGCTGGAAACACCATATATTTT. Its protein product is CASSKRRAGAGNTIYF.

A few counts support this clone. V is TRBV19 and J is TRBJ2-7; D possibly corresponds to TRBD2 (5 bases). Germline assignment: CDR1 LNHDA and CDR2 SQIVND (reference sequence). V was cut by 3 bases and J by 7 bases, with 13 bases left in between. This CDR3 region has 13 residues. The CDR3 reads CASSIGSGVEQYF. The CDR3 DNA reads TGTGCCAGTAGTATTGGAAGCGGCGTTGAGCAGTACTTC.

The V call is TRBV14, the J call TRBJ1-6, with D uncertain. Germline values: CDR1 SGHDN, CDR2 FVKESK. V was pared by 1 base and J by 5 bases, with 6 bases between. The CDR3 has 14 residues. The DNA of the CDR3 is TGTGCCAGCAGCCAAGTAAGGGATAATTCACCCCTCCACTTT. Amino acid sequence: CASSQVRDNSPLHF.

DNA of the CDR3: TGTGCCAGCAGCCCAGGGGGGACCTACAATGAGCAGTTCTTC. Protein: CASSPGGTYNEQFF. The rearrangement links TRBV27 to TRBJ2-1; D may be TRBD1 (7 bases). CDR1 and CDR2 from the germline V gene are MNHEY and SMNVEV (reference sequence). This CDR3 has 14 residues. V lost 6 bases to trimming and J lost 2 bases, with 11 bases between them.

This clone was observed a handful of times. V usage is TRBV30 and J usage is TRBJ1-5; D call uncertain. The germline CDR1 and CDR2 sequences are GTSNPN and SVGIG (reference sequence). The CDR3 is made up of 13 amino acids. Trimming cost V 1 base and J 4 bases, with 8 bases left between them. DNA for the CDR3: TGTGCCTGGAGTGCGAACGGGAATCAGCCCCAGCATTTT. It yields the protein CAWSANGNQPQHF.

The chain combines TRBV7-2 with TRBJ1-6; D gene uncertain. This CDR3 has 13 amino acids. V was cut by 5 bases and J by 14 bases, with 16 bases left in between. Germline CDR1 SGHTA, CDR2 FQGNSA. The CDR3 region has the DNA TGTGCCAGCAGCCCGCGGATCCCCCCGGCCCTCCACTTT. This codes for CASSPRIPPALHF.

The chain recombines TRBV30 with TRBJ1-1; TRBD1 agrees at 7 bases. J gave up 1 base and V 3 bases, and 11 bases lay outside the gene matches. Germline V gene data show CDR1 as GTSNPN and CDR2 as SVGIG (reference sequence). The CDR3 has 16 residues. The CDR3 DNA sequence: TGTGCCTGGAGCACCCCTTACAGGGGCGGGAACACTGAAGCTTTCTTT. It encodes CAWSTPYRGGNTEAFF.

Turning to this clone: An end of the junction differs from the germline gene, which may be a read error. DNA of the CDR3: TGTGCCAGCAGCTCCGTTTTGGTAGCTCGGGTCTTC. Translated, it gives CASSSVLVARVF. The chain joins TRBV7-8 to TRBJ2-7; D call uncertain. The CDR3 is 12 residues long. Looked up from germline, CDR1 is SGHVS and CDR2 is FQNEAQ.

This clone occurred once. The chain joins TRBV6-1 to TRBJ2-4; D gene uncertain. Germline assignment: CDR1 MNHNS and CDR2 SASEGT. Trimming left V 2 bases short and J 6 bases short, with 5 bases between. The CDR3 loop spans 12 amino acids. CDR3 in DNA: TGTGCCAGCAGTGAATCCGGAAACATTCAGTACTTC. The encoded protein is CASSESGNIQYF.

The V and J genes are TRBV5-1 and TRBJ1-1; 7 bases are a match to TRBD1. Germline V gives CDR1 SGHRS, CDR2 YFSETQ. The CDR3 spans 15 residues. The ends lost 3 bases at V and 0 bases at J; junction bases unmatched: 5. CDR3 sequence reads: CASSSNRGMNTEAFF. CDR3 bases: TGCGCCAGCAGCTCGAACAGGGGAATGAACACTGAAGCTTTCTTT.

The CDR3 protein is CATGDSSFNEQFF. The CDR3 bases are TGTGCCACCGGGGACTCCTCATTCAATGAGCAGTTCTTC. The genes are TRBV10-3 and TRBJ2-1, with D tentatively TRBD2 (6 bases). CDR1 and CDR2 from the germline V gene are ENHRY and SYGVKD. V was shortened by 10 bases and J by 6 bases, with 16 bases between the two germline ends. CDR3 length equals 13 residues.

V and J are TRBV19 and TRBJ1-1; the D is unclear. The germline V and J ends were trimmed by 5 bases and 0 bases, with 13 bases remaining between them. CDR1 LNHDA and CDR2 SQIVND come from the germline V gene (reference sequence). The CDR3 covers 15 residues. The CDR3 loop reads CASSARGSVNTEAFF. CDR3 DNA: TGTGCCAGTAGTGCCCGGGGTAGCGTGAACACTGAAGCTTTCTTT.

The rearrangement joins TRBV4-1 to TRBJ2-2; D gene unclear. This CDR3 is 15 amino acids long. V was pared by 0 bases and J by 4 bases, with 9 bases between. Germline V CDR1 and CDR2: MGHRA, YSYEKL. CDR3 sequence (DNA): TGCGCCAGCAGCCAAGAAGCCGGTAGCACCGGGGAGCTGTTTTTT. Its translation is CASSQEAGSTGELFF.

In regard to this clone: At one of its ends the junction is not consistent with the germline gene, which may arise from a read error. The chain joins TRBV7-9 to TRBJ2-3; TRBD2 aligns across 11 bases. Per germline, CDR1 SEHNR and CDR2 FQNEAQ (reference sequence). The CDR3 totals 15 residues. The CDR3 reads CASSVAGGPPDTQYF. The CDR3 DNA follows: TGTGCCAGCAGCGTAGCGGGGGGGCCGCCAGATACGCAGTATTTT.

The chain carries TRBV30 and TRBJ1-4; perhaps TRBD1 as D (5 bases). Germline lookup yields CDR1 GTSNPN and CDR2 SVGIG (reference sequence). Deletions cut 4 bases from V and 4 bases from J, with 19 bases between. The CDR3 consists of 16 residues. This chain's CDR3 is CAWTLRRQWGNEKLFF. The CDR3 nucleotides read TGTGCCTGGACCCTACGCCGACAGTGGGGTAATGAAAAACTGTTTTTT.

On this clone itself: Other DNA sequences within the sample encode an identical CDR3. CDR3 sequence (DNA): TGTGCCAGCAGGGGGCAGTCATATGGCTACACCTTC. It is translated as CASRGQSYGYTF. V usage is TRBV6-5 and J usage is TRBJ1-2; a possible D gene is TRBD1 (5 bases). Trimming took off 6 bases at V and 5 bases at J, with 10 bases between the two ends. The CDR3 extends over 12 amino acids. Germline CDR1 reads MNHEY; CDR2 reads SVGAGI.

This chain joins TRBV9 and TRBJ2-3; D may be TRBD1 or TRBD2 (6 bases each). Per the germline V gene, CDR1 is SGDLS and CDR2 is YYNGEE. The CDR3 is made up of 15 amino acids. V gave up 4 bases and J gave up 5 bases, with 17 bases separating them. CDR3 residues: CASSLPGGAEDTQYF. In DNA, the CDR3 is TGTGCCAGCAGCCTCCCCGGGGGCGCGGAAGATACGCAGTATTTT.

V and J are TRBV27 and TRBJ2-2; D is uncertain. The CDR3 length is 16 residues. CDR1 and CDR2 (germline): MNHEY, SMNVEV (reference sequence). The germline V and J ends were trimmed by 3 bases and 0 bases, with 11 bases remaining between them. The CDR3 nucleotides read TGTGCCAGCAGTTTTTCACTGACGGCGAACACCGGGGAGCTGTTTTTT. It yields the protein CASSFSLTANTGELFF.

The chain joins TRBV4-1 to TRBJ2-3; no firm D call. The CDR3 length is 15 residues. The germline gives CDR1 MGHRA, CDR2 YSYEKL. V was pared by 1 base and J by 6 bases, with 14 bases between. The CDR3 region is CASSQVHREADTQYF. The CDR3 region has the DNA TGCGCCAGCAGCCAAGTACACCGTGAAGCGGATACGCAGTATTTT.